This T cell receptor beta chain was recovered during a study of blood T cell repertoires in COVID-19. Study context: Some COVID-19 samples were acute and others convalescent; all came from the United States, Italy and Spain. Sources were T cells, B-cell-depleted T cells, or PBMCs; the material itself was cDNA or gDNA.

As handled by the study authors: Scientists estimated how many nucleated cells there were by amplifying reference gene primers. Here immunoSEQ multiplex PCR was the method, and the copy in TCRdb shows in-frame clones only, minus some. V, J and clone size were drawn from that table, and D and trimming were deduced from the DNA. The sample consists of around 140,000 clones, 76% of them appearing once. Germline V CDR1 and CDR2: MDHEN, SYDVKM. Germline trimming cut 2 bases from V and 7 bases from J; bases unmatched to any gene: 14. The CDR3 runs 18 residues. This receptor was obtained from a woman older than 75 with active or convalescent COVID-19. Material for sequencing was peripheral blood. The J gene is TRBJ1-2, the V gene TRBV28; 12 bases match TRBD1. The CDR3 DNA reads as TGTGCCAGCAGTTTAGTACAGGGACAGGGGGCCGGTTGGGTTGGCTACACCTTC. Protein sequence: CASSLVQGQGAGWVGYTF.